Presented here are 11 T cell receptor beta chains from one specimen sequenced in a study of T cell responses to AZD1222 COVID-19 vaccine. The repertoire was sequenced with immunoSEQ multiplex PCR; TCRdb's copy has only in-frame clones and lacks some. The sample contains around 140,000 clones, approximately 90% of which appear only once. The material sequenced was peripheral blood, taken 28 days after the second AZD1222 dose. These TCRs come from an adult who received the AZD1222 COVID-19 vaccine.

CDR3: CASSLSGSTDTQYF. For the CDR3, the DNA is TGTGCCAGCAGCTTATCGGGAAGCACAGATACGCAGTATTTT. The chain recombines TRBV7-3 with TRBJ2-3, with D possibly matching TRBD2 (5 bases). Germline V gene lookup returns CDR1 SGHTA and CDR2 FQGTGA. Trimming pared 2 bases from V and 0 bases from J, leaving 6 bases between. The CDR3 is 14 amino acids.

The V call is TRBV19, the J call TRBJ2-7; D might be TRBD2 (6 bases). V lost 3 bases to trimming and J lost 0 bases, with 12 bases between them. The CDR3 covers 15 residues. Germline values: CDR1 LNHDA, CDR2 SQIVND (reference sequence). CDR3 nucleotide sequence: TGTGCCAGTAGTATGGTAGCGGTGAGCTCCTACGAGCAGTACTTC. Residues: CASSMVAVSSYEQYF.

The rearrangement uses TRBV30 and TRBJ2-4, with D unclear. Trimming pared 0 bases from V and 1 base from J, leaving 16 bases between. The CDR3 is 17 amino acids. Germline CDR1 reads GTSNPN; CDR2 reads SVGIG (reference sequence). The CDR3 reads CAWSVTSASRAKNIQYF. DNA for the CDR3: TGTGCCTGGAGTGTAACTTCGGCTAGTAGGGCCAAAAACATTCAGTACTTC.

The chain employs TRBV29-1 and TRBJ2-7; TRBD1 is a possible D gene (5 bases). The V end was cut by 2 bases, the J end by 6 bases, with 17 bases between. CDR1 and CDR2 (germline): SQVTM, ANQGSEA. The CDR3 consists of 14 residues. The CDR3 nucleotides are TGCAGCGTTGAAATGAGACAGCCCGTCGGCGAGCAGTACTTC. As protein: CSVEMRQPVGEQYF.

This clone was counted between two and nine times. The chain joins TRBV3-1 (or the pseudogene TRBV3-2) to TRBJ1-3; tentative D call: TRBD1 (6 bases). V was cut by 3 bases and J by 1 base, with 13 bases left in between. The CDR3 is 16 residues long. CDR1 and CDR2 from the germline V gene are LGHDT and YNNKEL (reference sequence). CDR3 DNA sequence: TGTGCCAGCAGCCAGGGGGCGCATTTGTCTGGAAACACCATATATTTT. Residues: CASSQGAHLSGNTIYF.

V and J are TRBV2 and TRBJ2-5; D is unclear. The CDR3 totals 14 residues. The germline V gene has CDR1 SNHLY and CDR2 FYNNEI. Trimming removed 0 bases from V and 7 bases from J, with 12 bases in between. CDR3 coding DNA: TGTGCCAGCAGTGAAGCGTCCGGGTACGGGACCCAGTACTTC. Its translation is CASSEASGYGTQYF.

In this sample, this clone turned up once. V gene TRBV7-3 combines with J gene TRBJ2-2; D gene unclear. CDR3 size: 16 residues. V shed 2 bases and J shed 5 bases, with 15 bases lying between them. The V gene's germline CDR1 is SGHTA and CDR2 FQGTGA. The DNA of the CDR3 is TGTGCCAGCAGCTTATTCCGCGGCGCAGGAACCGGGGAGCTGTTTTTT. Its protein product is CASSLFRGAGTGELFF.

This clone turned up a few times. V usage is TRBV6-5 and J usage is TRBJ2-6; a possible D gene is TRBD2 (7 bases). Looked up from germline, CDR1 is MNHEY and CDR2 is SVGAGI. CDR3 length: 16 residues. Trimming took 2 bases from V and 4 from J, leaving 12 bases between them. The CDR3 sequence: CASSYGGAGGANVLTF. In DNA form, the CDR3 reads TGTGCCAGCAGTTACGGGGGGGCCGGAGGGGCCAACGTCCTGACTTTC.

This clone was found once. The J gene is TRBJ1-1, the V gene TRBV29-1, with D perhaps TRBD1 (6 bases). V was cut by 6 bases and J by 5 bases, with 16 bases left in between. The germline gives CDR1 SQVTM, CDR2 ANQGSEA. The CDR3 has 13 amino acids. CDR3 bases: TGCAGCGTCCCAGGTGAGGGGGGGACTGAAGCTTTCTTT. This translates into CSVPGEGGTEAFF.

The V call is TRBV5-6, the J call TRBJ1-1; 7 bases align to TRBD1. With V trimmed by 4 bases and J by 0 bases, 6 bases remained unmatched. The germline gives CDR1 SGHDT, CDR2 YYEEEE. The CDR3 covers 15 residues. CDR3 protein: CASSGYRGMNTEAFF. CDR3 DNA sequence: TGTGCCAGCAGCGGATACAGGGGCATGAACACTGAAGCTTTCTTT.

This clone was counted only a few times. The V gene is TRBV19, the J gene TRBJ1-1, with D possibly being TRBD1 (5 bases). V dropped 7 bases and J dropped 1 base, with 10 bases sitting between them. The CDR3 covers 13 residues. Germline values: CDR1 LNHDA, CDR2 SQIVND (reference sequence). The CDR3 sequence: CASMRGKNTEAFF. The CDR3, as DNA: TGTGCCAGTATGAGGGGAAAGAACACTGAAGCTTTCTTT.